The 18 T cell receptor beta chains given below trace back to one sample, sequenced in a study of vaccination and CD4 T cells after COVID-19. No antigen has been identified for these receptors. Sequenced with the Oncomine TCR Beta short-read assay was DNA taken from cultured CD4+ T cells. Each CDR3 protein gets one entry after TCRdb re-called the PCR reads with MiXCR. The sample consists of over 7,500 distinct CDR3 sequences, more than 60% of them appearing once. The treatment was: approximately 11-day PBMC culture with coronavirus spike peptide pools or control peptides (ViraFEST assay). The specimen was CD4+ T cells from blood, cultured in vitro. These receptors were taken from a human donor who had recovered from COVID-19.

The V call is TRBV20-1, the J call TRBJ1-6; D call uncertain. Trimming took 0 bases from V and 7 from J, leaving 10 bases between them. Germline assignment: CDR1 DFQATT and CDR2 SNEGSKA (reference sequence). The CDR3 consists of 14 residues. This chain's CDR3 is CSARDWEPNSPLHF. DNA for the CDR3: TGCAGTGCTAGAGATTGGGAGCCCAATTCACCCCTCCACTTT.

J is TRBJ1-5 and V is TRBV30, with D unclear. The CDR3 covers 12 residues. Trimming pared 5 bases from V and 4 bases from J, leaving 9 bases between. CDR1 GTSNPN and CDR2 SVGIG come from the germline V gene (reference sequence). CDR3 sequence: CAWGGVNQPQHF. For the CDR3, the DNA is TGTGCCTGGGGAGGCGTAAATCAGCCCCAGCATTTT.

The V gene is TRBV28, the J gene TRBJ2-7; the match to TRBD1 covers 12 bases. In germline, CDR1 is MDHEN, CDR2 SYDVKM. V shed 6 bases, J shed 1 base, and the junction held 10 bases outside the gene matches. CDR3 length equals 17 residues. In DNA, the CDR3 is TGTGCCAGCAGCCAGGGACAGGGGGCAGGAAGGTCCTACGAGCAGTACTTC. It is translated as CASSQGQGAGRSYEQYF.

The chain recombines TRBV7-8 with TRBJ2-5; TRBD1 matches 7 bases. Germline V lookup: CDR1 SGHVS, CDR2 FQNEAQ. The V and J ends lost 5 bases and 4 bases, in that order; junction bases with no gene match: 13. The CDR3 has 16 residues. The CDR3 DNA reads TGTGCCAGCAGCAGGTTACTATCAGGGGGTGCAGAGACCCAGTACTTC. Protein sequence: CASSRLLSGGAETQYF.

This chain connects TRBV6-1 to TRBJ2-7; 7 bases match TRBD1. CDR3 length: 14 residues. Germline lookup yields CDR1 MNHNS and CDR2 SASEGT. With V trimmed by 4 bases and J by 2 bases, 5 bases remained unmatched. CDR3 DNA: TGTGCCAGCAGTGGGACAGGAGACCCCTACGAGCAGTACTTC. This encodes CASSGTGDPYEQYF.

V is TRBV7-3 and J is TRBJ2-1; the D gene is possibly TRBD2 (5 bases). In germline, CDR1 is SGHTA, CDR2 FQGTGA. The CDR3 totals 14 residues. V lost 0 bases to trimming and J lost 8 bases, with 11 bases between them. This chain's CDR3 is CASSLTRGRDEQFF. CDR3 coding DNA: TGTGCCAGCAGCTTAACACGAGGGCGGGATGAGCAGTTCTTC. The full variable domain, with the rest looked up from reference TRBV7-3 and TRBJ2-1, is GAGVSQTPSNKVTEKGKYVELRCDPISGHTALYWYRQSLGQGPEFLIYFQGTGAADDSGLPNDRFFAVRPEGSVSTLKIQRTERGDSAVYLCASSLTRGRDEQFFGPGTRLTVL.

The rearrangement links TRBV7-2 to TRBJ2-7, with D unresolved. V lost 0 bases to trimming and J lost 7 bases, with 13 bases between them. Germline V CDR1 and CDR2: SGHTA, FQGNSA. The CDR3 totals 14 residues. The CDR3 DNA sequence: TGTGCCAGCAGCTTAGCCAGGTATCTGGGGGAGCAGTACTTC. Encoded protein: CASSLARYLGEQYF.

The chain employs TRBV9 and TRBJ2-7; D gene unclear. V was pared by 3 bases and J by 4 bases, with 8 bases between. The CDR3 runs 12 residues. In germline, CDR1 is SGDLS, CDR2 YYNGEE. The CDR3 loop is CASSASGYEQYF. In DNA form, the CDR3 reads TGTGCCAGCAGCGCCAGTGGATACGAGCAGTACTTC.

The V gene is TRBV7-2, the J gene TRBJ2-5, with 7 bases lining up with TRBD1. Germline V lookup: CDR1 SGHTA, CDR2 FQGNSA. V shed 6 bases, J shed 1 base, and the junction held 8 bases outside the gene matches. The CDR3 is 15 residues long. The CDR3 sequence: CASSLTGLIQETQYF. CDR3 DNA: TGTGCCAGCAGTTTGACAGGGTTAATCCAAGAGACCCAGTACTTC.

The DNA for the CDR3 is TGTGCCAGCAGCCAAGATGAGGGAACCGGGGAGCTGTTTTTT. Amino acids: CASSQDEGTGELFF. V gene TRBV4-2 combines with J gene TRBJ2-2; the D gene is possibly TRBD2 (5 bases). This CDR3 is built from 14 residues. The V gene lost 0 bases and the J gene lost 5 bases, with 7 bases spanning the gap. Germline CDR1 reads LGHNA; CDR2 reads YNFKEQ.

The table lists this clonotype with a few counts. The chain links TRBV27 to TRBJ2-2, with 8 bases matching TRBD1. CDR3 size: 14 residues. The germline V gene has CDR1 MNHEY and CDR2 SMNVEV (reference sequence). The V segment lost 5 bases and the J segment 7 bases; nucleotides outside the gene matches: 6. CDR3 nucleotides: TGTGCCAGCAGTCCCAGGGGGCGCGACGGGGAGCTGTTTTTT. Encoded protein: CASSPRGRDGELFF.

CDR3 nucleotides: TGTGCCAGCAGTAACCATGGTACCTCCTACGAGCAGTACTTC. It translates to CASSNHGTSYEQYF. This rearrangement joins TRBV6-2 or TRBV6-3 to TRBJ2-7; D gene unclear. Per germline, CDR1 MNHEY and CDR2 SVGEGT. V lost 5 bases to trimming and J lost 0 bases, with 11 bases between them. The CDR3 has 14 residues.

This chain joins TRBV20-1 and TRBJ1-5; the match to TRBD1 covers 9 bases. The germline gives CDR1 DFQATT, CDR2 SNEGSKA (reference sequence). The CDR3 runs 14 residues. The V and J ends lost 3 bases and 5 bases, in that order; junction bases with no gene match: 5. CDR3 sequence: CSASAGQGDQPQHF. CDR3 nucleotides: TGCAGTGCTAGCGCGGGACAGGGAGATCAGCCCCAGCATTTT.

The chain couples TRBV21-1 to TRBJ1-5; the tabulated D call, TRBD1, remains unverified against the DNA. TRBV21-1 is reported as a pseudogene. This CDR3 comprises 16 residues. CDR3 in DNA: TGTGCCAGCAGACCTTCAAAGGGGGCAGTGGATCAGCCCCAGCATTTT. Amino acids: CASRPSKGAVDQPQHF.

The V and J genes are TRBV20-1 and TRBJ2-3; 9 nucleotides line up with TRBD1. The CDR3 totals 14 residues. The junction had 6 bases not matched to a gene; V was cut back by 6 bases and J by 2 bases. In germline, CDR1 is DFQATT, CDR2 SNEGSKA (reference sequence). Here the CDR3 DNA reads TGCAGTGCCCCTGGACAGGGGAACACAGATACGCAGTATTTT. It codes for CSAPGQGNTDTQYF.

Regarding this clonotype: A junction boundary mismatches the germline segment, possibly from a read error. The chain has TRBV7-7 and TRBJ2-7, with D uncertain. Germline CDR1 reads SSHAT; CDR2 reads FNYEAQ (reference sequence). The CDR3 spans 13 residues. CDR3: CASSLEVYGEQYF. CDR3 coding DNA: TGTGCTAGCAGCTTAGAAGTCTACGGCGAGCAGTACTTC.

The chain recombines TRBV19 with TRBJ1-3; weak D call: TRBD1 (5 bases). Germline assignment: CDR1 LNHDA and CDR2 SQIVND (reference sequence). The CDR3 totals 16 residues. The V and J ends lost 1 base and 0 bases respectively, with 10 bases between them. CDR3 nucleotides: TGTGCCAGTAGTATAGGCAGGGCCCGCTCTGGAAACACCATATATTTT. This encodes CASSIGRARSGNTIYF. The full variable domain, with the rest looked up from reference TRBV19 and TRBJ1-3, is DGGITQSPKYLFRKEGQNVTLSCEQNLNHDAMYWYRQDPGQGLRLIYYSQIVNDFQKGDIAEGYSVSREKKESFPLTVTSAQKNPTAFYLCASSIGRARSGNTIYFGEGSWLTVV.

V gene TRBV6-1 combines with J gene TRBJ1-5; D is perhaps TRBD1 (5 bases). V was shortened by 5 bases and J by 3 bases, with 20 bases between the two germline ends. In germline, CDR1 is MNHNS, CDR2 SASEGT. The CDR3 is 17 amino acids. The CDR3 bases are TGTGCCAGCAGTCCGACGTCTCCCAGGGATGACAATCAGCCCCAGCATTTT. As protein: CASSPTSPRDDNQPQHF.